A single sample gave rise to the 8 T cell receptor beta chains below, sequenced in a study of control samples from healthy donors and cancer patients. Profiled with immunoSEQ multiplex PCR; TCRdb holds only in-frame clones, not every one. The data contain some 110,000 clones, 85% to 90% of them singletons. The source material was blood. The receptors shown here come from a woman in her 70s in good health.

The CDR3 DNA reads as TGTGCCAGCAGCAGGACCAGGGGAGAGACCCAGTACTTC. This gives the protein CASSRTRGETQYF. The chain uses TRBV11-3 and TRBJ2-5, with D possibly being TRBD1 (6 bases). Germline CDR1 is SGHNT and CDR2 is YENEEA. This CDR3 comprises 13 residues. Trimming left V 5 bases short and J 4 bases short, with 11 bases between.

In this sample, this clone turned up once. The genes are TRBV7-9 and TRBJ1-4, with D hard to call. V was pared by 1 base and J by 5 bases, with 11 bases between. CDR3 length equals 15 residues. Germline values: CDR1 SEHNR, CDR2 FQNEAQ (reference sequence). The CDR3 DNA is TGTGCCAGCAGCTTAGTAGGGCCAGAAAATGAAAAACTGTTTTTT. This translates into CASSLVGPENEKLFF.

The sample holds one count of this clone. This chain connects TRBV7-9 to TRBJ1-2; D call uncertain. V was shortened by 4 bases and J by 8 bases, with 17 bases between the two germline ends. Per germline, CDR1 SEHNR and CDR2 FQNEAQ (reference sequence). The CDR3 sequence is 14 residues long. In DNA, the CDR3 is TGTGCCAGCAGCTACCCAGCCCCAGAACCCGGCTACACCTTC. It is translated as CASSYPAPEPGYTF.

This clone has only a few counts. J is TRBJ1-1 and V is TRBV27, with D perhaps matching TRBD1 (5 bases). The CDR3 runs to 15 residues. Trimming took off 2 bases at V and 2 bases at J, with 12 bases between the two ends. Germline CDR1 and CDR2: MNHEY and SMNVEV (reference sequence). CDR3 bases: TGTGCCAGCAGTTTAGGGGCAGGGTTAAACACTGAAGCTTTCTTT. Its translation: CASSLGAGLNTEAFF.

The chain has TRBV20-1 and TRBJ2-7; D call uncertain. CDR1 and CDR2 (germline): DFQATT, SNEGSKA (reference sequence). V was pared by 3 bases and J by 3 bases, with 12 bases between. The CDR3 has 13 residues. This CDR3 reads CSASRPDDYEQYF. The CDR3 nucleotides are TGCAGTGCTAGTAGGCCGGACGACTACGAGCAGTACTTC.

The chain carries TRBV10-3 and TRBJ1-5; tentative D call: TRBD1 (6 bases). V was cut by 3 bases and J by 7 bases, with 16 bases left in between. This CDR3 is built from 15 residues. CDR1 ENHRY and CDR2 SYGVKD come from the germline V gene. CDR3 in amino acids: CAISERQDGGQPQHF. CDR3 nucleotides: TGTGCCATCAGTGAAAGACAGGACGGGGGACAGCCCCAGCATTTT.

V is TRBV3-1 (or the pseudogene TRBV3-2) and J is TRBJ1-6; 7 bases agree with TRBD1. Germline V lookup: CDR1 LGHDT, CDR2 YNNKEL (reference sequence). The trim removed 3 bases at V and 8 bases at J, leaving 7 bases unmatched. This CDR3 has 15 residues. The CDR3 is CASSHLTGYDSPLHF. Here the CDR3 DNA reads TGTGCCAGCAGCCACCTGACAGGGTATGATTCACCCCTCCACTTT.

The chain is built from TRBV7-9 and TRBJ2-2; 7 bases align to TRBD1. The ends lost 0 bases at V and 2 bases at J; junction bases unmatched: 6. The V gene's germline CDR1 is SEHNR and CDR2 FQNEAQ (reference sequence). The CDR3 covers 17 residues. The DNA for the CDR3 is TGTGCCAGCAGCTTAGCGGTGGGACAGCTTAACACCGGGGAGCTGTTTTTT. Translation gives CASSLAVGQLNTGELFF. Together with reference TRBV7-9 and TRBJ2-2, the CDR3 gives the full variable domain: DTGVSQNPRHKITKRGQNVTFRCDPISEHNRLYWYRQTLGQGPEFLTYFQNEAQLEKSRLLSDRFSAERPKGSFSTLEIQRTEQGDSAMYLCASSLAVGQLNTGELFFGEGSRLTVL.